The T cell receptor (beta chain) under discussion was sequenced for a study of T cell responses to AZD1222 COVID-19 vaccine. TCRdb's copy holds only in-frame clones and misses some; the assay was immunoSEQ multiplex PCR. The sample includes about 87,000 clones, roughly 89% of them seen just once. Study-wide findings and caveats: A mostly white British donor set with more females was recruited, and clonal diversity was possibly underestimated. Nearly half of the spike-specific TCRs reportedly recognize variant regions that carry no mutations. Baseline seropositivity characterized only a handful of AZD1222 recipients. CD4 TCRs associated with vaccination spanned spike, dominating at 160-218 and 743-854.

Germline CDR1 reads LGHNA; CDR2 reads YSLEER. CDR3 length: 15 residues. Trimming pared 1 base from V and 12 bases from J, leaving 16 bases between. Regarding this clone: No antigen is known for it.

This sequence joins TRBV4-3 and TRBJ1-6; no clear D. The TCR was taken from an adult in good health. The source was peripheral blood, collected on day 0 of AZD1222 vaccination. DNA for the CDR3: TGCGCCAGCAGCCAAGTTAACAGCCCTACTTTACCCCTCCACTTT. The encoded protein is CASSQVNSPTLPLHF.